This T cell receptor beta chain stems from a study of T cell responses to AZD1222 COVID-19 vaccine. Clones were read by immunoSEQ multiplex PCR, and TCRdb kept only the in-frame ones, dropping some. The sample records tens of thousands of clones, roughly three quarters being singletons. Second-dose groups at about 4 or about 12 weeks were pooled. On this clone: No antigen is known for it.

Overall study findings and caveats: Repertoires were collected only later (after the peak T cell response had occurred). Donors, mostly white British, included more females; clonal diversity was possibly underestimated. Spike-wide coverage was observed for vaccine-associated CD4 TCRs, with dominant responses at 160-218 and 743-854.

The CDR3 totals 14 residues. The V and J ends lost 1 base and 0 bases respectively, with 8 bases between them. Per germline, CDR1 SGHKS and CDR2 YYEKEE (reference sequence). This receptor was identified in an adult who received the AZD1222 COVID-19 vaccine. The V call is TRBV5-5, the J call TRBJ2-7, with D possibly TRBD2 on 6 matching bases. Material: peripheral blood, obtained 28 days after the second AZD1222 dose. For the CDR3, the DNA is TGTGCCAGCAGCTTGCGGGAGCACTCCTACGAGCAGTACGTC. Translating it yields CASSLREHSYEQYV.